The 18 T cell receptor beta chains listed next were all sequenced from one sample in a study of blood T cell repertoires in COVID-19. TCRdb keeps only in-frame clones here, not all; method: immunoSEQ multiplex PCR. The data show 290,000 or so clones, over 75% seen once. Sequenced sample: peripheral blood. Receptor source: a man over 45 with active or convalescent COVID-19.

CDR3 in amino acids: CASGPGGGLGNQPQHF. The CDR3 bases are TGTGCCAGCGGACCAGGGGGCGGTTTAGGCAATCAGCCCCAGCATTTT. This chain links TRBV5-5 with TRBJ1-5; 8 nucleotides agree with TRBD1. The CDR3 consists of 16 residues. Germline assignment: CDR1 SGHKS and CDR2 YYEKEE (reference sequence). With 7 bases clipped from V and 2 bases from J, the junction kept 11 bases outside the gene matches.

The J gene is TRBJ2-1, the V gene TRBV24-1; TRBD2 matches at 7 bases. CDR3 size: 16 residues. Germline values: CDR1 KGHDR, CDR2 SFDVKD. V lost 7 bases and J lost 9; bases outside the gene matches: 17. CDR3 sequence (DNA): TGTGCCACCAGCGACCCTAGCGGACAACTTCTGGGTGAGCAGTTCTTC. Protein: CATSDPSGQLLGEQFF.

This clone was observed once. V gene TRBV5-1 combines with J gene TRBJ2-5, with a possible D match to TRBD1 (5 bases). V lost 2 bases and J lost 3, with 20 bases in between. Germline V gene sequence: CDR1 SGHRS, CDR2 YFSETQ. The length of the CDR3 is 17 residues. The CDR3 loop is CASSFLQAERGKETQYF. For the CDR3, the DNA is TGCGCCAGCAGCTTTTTACAGGCGGAAAGGGGTAAAGAGACCCAGTACTTC.

The gene calls are TRBV4-1 and TRBJ2-7; D is ambiguous. Trimming took 0 bases from V and 3 from J, leaving 15 bases between them. In germline, CDR1 is MGHRA, CDR2 YSYEKL. The CDR3 contains 16 residues. The CDR3 region is CASSQEVVARVYEQYF. The CDR3 DNA follows: TGCGCCAGCAGCCAAGAAGTGGTAGCCCGAGTCTACGAGCAGTACTTC.

The rearrangement links TRBV7-9 to TRBJ2-3; 7 bases fit TRBD1. The CDR3 length is 13 residues. The J segment lost 5 bases and the V segment lost 4 bases, leaving 3 bases of the junction unmatched. Germline CDR1 reads SEHNR; CDR2 reads FQNEAQ (reference sequence). The CDR3 nucleotides read TGTGCCAGCAGCTCACAGGGGAAAGATACGCAGTATTTT. It yields the protein CASSSQGKDTQYF. Looking up the rest from reference TRBV7-9 and TRBJ2-3 gives the full variable domain: DTGVSQNPRHKITKRGQNVTFRCDPISEHNRLYWYRQTLGQGPEFLTYFQNEAQLEKSRLLSDRFSAERPKGSFSTLEIQRTEQGDSAMYLCASSSQGKDTQYFGPGTRLTVL.

The chain employs TRBV4-3 and TRBJ1-2; D remains unclear. This CDR3 contains 19 residues. Trimming removed 0 bases from V and 7 bases from J, with 27 bases in between. Germline V CDR1 and CDR2: LGHNA, YSLEER. The CDR3 DNA sequence: TGCGCCAGCAGCCAAGATGTGAGGGCCATGAGTGTTTATATCGCTGGCTACACCTTC. This codes for CASSQDVRAMSVYIAGYTF.

The chain links TRBV2 to TRBJ2-5, with D tentatively TRBD2 (5 bases). The CDR3 spans 15 residues. The germline V gene encodes CDR1 SNHLY and CDR2 FYNNEI. Deletions cut 2 bases from V and 0 bases from J, with 10 bases between. CDR3 in DNA: TGTGCCAGCAGTGAATATGTCGGGGACCAAGAGACCCAGTACTTC. The encoded protein is CASSEYVGDQETQYF.

In nucleotides, the CDR3 is TGTGCCAGCTCCGCGGGCGATGGGGCCAACGTCCTGACTTTC. It is translated as CASSAGDGANVLTF. The J gene is TRBJ2-6, the V gene TRBV28, with D tentatively TRBD2 (5 bases). Germline V gene lookup returns CDR1 MDHEN and CDR2 SYDVKM. Trimming took 8 bases from V and 3 from J, leaving 11 bases between them. The CDR3 is 14 amino acids.

The CDR3 sequence: CASSLVGSGSPDTQYF. CDR3 DNA: TGTGCCAGCAGCTTAGTTGGTAGCGGGAGTCCAGATACGCAGTATTTT. The rearrangement joins TRBV7-2 to TRBJ2-3; the match to TRBD2 covers 9 bases. The CDR3 is 16 amino acids. Looked up from germline, CDR1 is SGHTA and CDR2 is FQGNSA. V dropped 1 base and J dropped 4; count of bases not matched to a gene: 6.

As concerns this clone: In the same sample, other DNA sequences code for this CDR3. This chain links TRBV3-1 (or the pseudogene TRBV3-2) with TRBJ2-3, with 9 bases identical to TRBD2. Germline V gene lookup returns CDR1 LGHDT and CDR2 YNNKEL (reference sequence). The CDR3 is 15 residues long. Unmatched junction bases numbered 1, after V lost 2 bases and J lost 1 base. CDR3 sequence (DNA): TGTGCCAGCAGCCAACGGACTAGCGGCACAGATACGCAGTATTTT. Translated: CASSQRTSGTDTQYF.

This sequence joins TRBV25-1 and TRBJ1-6; 7 bases agree with TRBD1. Germline values: CDR1 MGHDK, CDR2 SYGVNS. The CDR3 has 15 amino acids. J gave up 9 bases and V 3 bases, and 8 bases lay outside the gene matches. DNA for the CDR3: TGTGCCAGCAGTGACCTACAGGGGCAGGGTTCACCCCTCCACTTT. The encoded protein is CASSDLQGQGSPLHF. The variable domain in full, with the rest retrieved from reference TRBV25-1 and TRBJ1-6, is EADIYQTPRYLVIGTGKKITLECSQTMGHDKMYWYQQDPGMELHLIHYSYGVNSTEKGDLSSESTVSRIRTEHFPLTLESARPSHTSQYLCASSDLQGQGSPLHFGNGTRLTVT.

With respect to this clone: Other DNA sequences in the same sample also yield this CDR3. The J gene is TRBJ1-2, the V gene TRBV7-2; 8 bases align to TRBD1. V lost 2 bases to trimming and J lost 6 bases; unmatched junction nucleotides: 2. Germline V gives CDR1 SGHTA, CDR2 FQGNSA. There are 13 residues in the CDR3. The CDR3 spells CASSLQGADGYTF. The CDR3 DNA reads as TGTGCCAGCAGCTTACAGGGGGCGGATGGCTACACCTTC.

The DNA for the CDR3 is TGTGCCACCAGTGATGGCGGATCCCAAGCCTACAATGAGCAGTTCTTC. It encodes CATSDGGSQAYNEQFF. V is TRBV24-1 and J is TRBJ2-1; unclear D gene. V dropped 3 bases and J dropped 2 bases, with 13 bases sitting between them. Germline values: CDR1 KGHDR, CDR2 SFDVKD. The CDR3 is 16 residues long.

The V call is TRBV7-8, the J call TRBJ2-5; 9 bases agree with TRBD1. The CDR3 extends over 15 amino acids. Unmatched junction bases numbered 9, after V lost 6 bases and J lost 4 bases. Germline CDR1 reads SGHVS; CDR2 reads FQNEAQ. Written as DNA, the CDR3 is TGTGCCAGCAGACCGCGTACAGGGGGCGCAGAGACCCAGTACTTC. This sequence encodes CASRPRTGGAETQYF.

About this clone itself: Other DNA variants within this sample encode the same CDR3. This chain links TRBV19 with TRBJ1-1; 8 positions agree with TRBD1. J was trimmed by 4 bases and V by 8 bases; bases with no gene match: 9. Germline V gives CDR1 LNHDA, CDR2 SQIVND (reference sequence). CDR3 size: 14 residues. CDR3 coding DNA: TGTGCCAGTTCCGGACAGGGCGGGGGCACTGAAGCTTTCTTT. Its translation: CASSGQGGGTEAFF.

The chain combines TRBV24-1 with TRBJ2-1, with 10 bases aligning to TRBD2. Trimming took 9 bases from V and 6 from J; bases not matched to a gene: 16. The germline CDR1 and CDR2 sequences are KGHDR and SFDVKD. The CDR3 is 17 residues long. CDR3 in DNA: TGTGCCACCTCTAGCGGGAGTACGTTTACTAACATCAATGAGCAGTTCTTC. It specifies CATSSGSTFTNINEQFF.

This sequence joins TRBV28 and TRBJ1-6, with TRBD1 identical over 8 bases. The length of the CDR3 is 17 residues. CDR1 MDHEN and CDR2 SYDVKM come from the germline V gene. After removal of 6 bases from V and 0 bases from J, the junction contained 7 bases not matched to a gene. The CDR3 DNA sequence: TGTGCCAGCAGACTTGGACAGGGAAGCTCCTATAATTCACCCCTCCACTTT. Its protein product is CASRLGQGSSYNSPLHF.

CDR3 in DNA: TGTGCCAGTACCATACAGGGAGGGCGCGGTCAGCCCCAGCATTTT. Translating gives CASTIQGGRGQPQHF. The chain combines TRBV19 with TRBJ1-5; weak D call: TRBD1 (6 bases). The CDR3 spans 15 residues. Trimming removed 7 bases from V and 6 bases from J, with 19 bases in between. Germline assignment: CDR1 LNHDA and CDR2 SQIVND (reference sequence).